This T cell receptor beta chain originates from a study of type 1 and type 2 diabetes patients. This CDR3 comprises 13 residues. With 6 bases removed from V and 2 bases from J, the gap between germline ends came to 11 bases. Germline CDR1 SGHTA, CDR2 FQGNSA. Amplification started from genomic DNA. Multiplex PCR with 30 forward and 13 reverse primers amplified the TCR beta CDR3. MiXCR, applied by TCRdb to the multiplex PCR reads, yields one record per CDR3 protein. The sample shows more than 250,000 distinct CDR3 sequences, roughly 44% of them seen only once. The chain combines TRBV7-2 with TRBJ2-7, with D perhaps TRBD2 (6 bases). Sample: peripheral blood mononuclear cells (PBMCs). This TCR derives from a man aged 18 to 29 with type 2 diabetes. CDR3 residues: CASSGGATYEQYF. As DNA, the CDR3 is TGTGCCAGCAGTGGCGGGGCGACCTACGAGCAGTACTTC.